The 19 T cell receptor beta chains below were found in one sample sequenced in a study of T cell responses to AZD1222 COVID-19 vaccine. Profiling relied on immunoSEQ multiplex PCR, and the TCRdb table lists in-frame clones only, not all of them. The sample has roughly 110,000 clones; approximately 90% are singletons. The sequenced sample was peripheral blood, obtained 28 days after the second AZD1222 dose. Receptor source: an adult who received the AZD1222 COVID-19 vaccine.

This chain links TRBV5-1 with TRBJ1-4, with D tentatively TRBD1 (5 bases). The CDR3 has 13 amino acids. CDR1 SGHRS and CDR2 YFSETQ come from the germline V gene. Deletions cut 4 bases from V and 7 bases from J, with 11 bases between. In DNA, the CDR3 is TGCGCCAGCAGCAGTAGGGGTGCTGAAAAACTGTTTTTT. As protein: CASSSRGAEKLFF.

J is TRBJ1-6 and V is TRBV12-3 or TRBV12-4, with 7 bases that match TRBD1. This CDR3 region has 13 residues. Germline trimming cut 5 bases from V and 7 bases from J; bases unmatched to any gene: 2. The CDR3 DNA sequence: TGTGCCAGCAGTACAGGGGTAAATTCACCCCTCCACTTT. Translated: CASSTGVNSPLHF.

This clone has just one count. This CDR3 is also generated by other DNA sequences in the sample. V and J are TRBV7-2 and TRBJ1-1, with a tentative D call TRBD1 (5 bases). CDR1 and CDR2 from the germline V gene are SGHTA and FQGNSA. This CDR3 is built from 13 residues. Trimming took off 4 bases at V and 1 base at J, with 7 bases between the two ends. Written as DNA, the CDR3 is TGTGCCAGCAGCTCGGGGGGGAACACTGAAGCTTTCTTT. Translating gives CASSSGGNTEAFF. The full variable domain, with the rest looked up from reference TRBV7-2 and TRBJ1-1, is GAGVSQSPSNKVTEKGKDVELRCDPISGHTALYWYRQSLGQGLEFLIYFQGNSAPDKSGLPSDRFSAERTGGSVSTLTIQRTQQEDSAVYLCASSSGGNTEAFFGQGTRLTVV.

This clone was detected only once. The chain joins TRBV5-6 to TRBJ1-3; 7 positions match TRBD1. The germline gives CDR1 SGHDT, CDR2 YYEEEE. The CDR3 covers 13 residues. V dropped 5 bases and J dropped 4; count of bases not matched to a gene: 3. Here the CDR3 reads CASRPGQGNTIYF. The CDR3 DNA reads TGTGCCAGCAGACCGGGACAGGGAAACACCATATATTTT.

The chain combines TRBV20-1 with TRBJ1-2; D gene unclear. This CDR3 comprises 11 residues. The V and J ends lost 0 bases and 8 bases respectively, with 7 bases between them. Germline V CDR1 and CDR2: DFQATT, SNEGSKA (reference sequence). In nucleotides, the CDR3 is TGCAGTGCTAGAGACCCCGGAGGCTACACCTTC. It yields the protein CSARDPGGYTF.

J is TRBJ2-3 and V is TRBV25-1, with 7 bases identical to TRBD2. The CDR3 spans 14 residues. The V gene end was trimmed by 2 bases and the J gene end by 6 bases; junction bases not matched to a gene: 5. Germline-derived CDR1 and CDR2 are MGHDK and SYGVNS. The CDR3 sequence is CASSEGLGRDTQYF. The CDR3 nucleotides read TGTGCCAGCAGTGAAGGACTAGGACGCGATACGCAGTATTTT.

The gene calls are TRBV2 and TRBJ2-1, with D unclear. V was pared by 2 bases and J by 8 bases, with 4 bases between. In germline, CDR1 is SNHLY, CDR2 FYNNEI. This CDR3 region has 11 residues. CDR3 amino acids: CASSEMYEQFF. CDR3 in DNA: TGTGCCAGCAGTGAAATGTATGAGCAGTTCTTC.

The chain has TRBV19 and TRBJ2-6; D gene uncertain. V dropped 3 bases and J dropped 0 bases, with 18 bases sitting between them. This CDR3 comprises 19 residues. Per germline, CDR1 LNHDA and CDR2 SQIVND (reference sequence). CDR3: CASSIGRANRSSGANVLTF. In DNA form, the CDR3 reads TGTGCCAGTAGTATTGGTAGGGCCAATCGGAGCTCTGGGGCCAACGTCCTGACTTTC.

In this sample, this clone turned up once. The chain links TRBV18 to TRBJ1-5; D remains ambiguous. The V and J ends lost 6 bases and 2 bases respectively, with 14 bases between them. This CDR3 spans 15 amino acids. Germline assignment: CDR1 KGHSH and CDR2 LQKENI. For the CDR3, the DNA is TGTGCCAGCTCCCCGACATCGGGTGGCAATCAGCCCCAGCATTTT. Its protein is CASSPTSGGNQPQHF.

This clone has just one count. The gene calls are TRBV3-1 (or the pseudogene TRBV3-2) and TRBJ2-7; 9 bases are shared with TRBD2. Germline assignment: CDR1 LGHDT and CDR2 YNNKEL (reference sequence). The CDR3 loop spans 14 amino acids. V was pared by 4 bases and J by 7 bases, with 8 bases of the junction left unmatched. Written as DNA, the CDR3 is TGTGCCAGCAGCCGACTAGCGGCCCCTCGAGAGCAGTACTTC. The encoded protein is CASSRLAAPREQYF.

This CDR3 is CASMRVARNTEAFF. CDR3 in DNA: TGTGCCAGCATGCGGGTAGCAAGGAACACTGAAGCTTTCTTT. The chain uses TRBV6-5 and TRBJ1-1; D is uncertain. The germline CDR1 and CDR2 sequences are MNHEY and SVGAGI. CDR3 length: 14 residues. The V gene lost 7 bases and the J gene lost 1 base, with 13 bases spanning the gap.

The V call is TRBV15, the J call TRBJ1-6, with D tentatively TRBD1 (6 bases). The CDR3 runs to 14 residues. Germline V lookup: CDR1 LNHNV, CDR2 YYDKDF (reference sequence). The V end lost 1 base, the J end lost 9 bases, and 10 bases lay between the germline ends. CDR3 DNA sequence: TGTGCCACCAGCAGAGTAGGGGGTGGTTCACCCCTCCACTTT. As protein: CATSRVGGGSPLHF.

The CDR3 region has the DNA TGTGCCAGCAGCCCTACAGTTGTGTCTGGAAACACCATATATTTT. Translating gives CASSPTVVSGNTIYF. This chain uses TRBV7-2 with TRBJ1-3, with unresolved D. This CDR3 is 15 amino acids long. The germline V gene encodes CDR1 SGHTA and CDR2 FQGNSA. The V gene lost 5 bases and the J gene lost 1 base, with 12 bases spanning the gap.

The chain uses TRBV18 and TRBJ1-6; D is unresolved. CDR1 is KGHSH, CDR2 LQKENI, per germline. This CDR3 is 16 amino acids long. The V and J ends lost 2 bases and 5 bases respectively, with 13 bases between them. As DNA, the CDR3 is TGTGCCAGCTCACCAAACGTCGGCCAGGATAATTCACCCCTCCACTTT. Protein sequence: CASSPNVGQDNSPLHF. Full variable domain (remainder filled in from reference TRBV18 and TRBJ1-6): NAGVMQNPRHLVRRRGQEARLRCSPMKGHSHVYWYRQLPEEGLKFMVYLQKENIIDESGMPKERFSAEFPKEGPSILRIQQVVRGDSAAYFCASSPNVGQDNSPLHFGNGTRLTVT.

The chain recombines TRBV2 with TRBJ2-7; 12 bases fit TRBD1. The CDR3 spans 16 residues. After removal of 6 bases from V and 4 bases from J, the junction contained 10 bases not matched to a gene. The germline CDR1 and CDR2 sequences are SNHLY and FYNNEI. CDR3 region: CASSTFGTGGLYEQYF. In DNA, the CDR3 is TGTGCCAGCAGCACCTTCGGGACAGGGGGCTTATACGAGCAGTACTTC.

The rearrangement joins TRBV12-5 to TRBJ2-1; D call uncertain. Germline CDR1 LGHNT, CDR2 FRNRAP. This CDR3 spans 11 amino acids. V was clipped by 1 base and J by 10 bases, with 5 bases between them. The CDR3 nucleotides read TGTGCTAGTGGTTTGGGTCGGGAGCAGTTCTTC. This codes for CASGLGREQFF. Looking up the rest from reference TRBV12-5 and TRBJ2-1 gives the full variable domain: DARVTQTPRHKVTEMGQEVTMRCQPILGHNTVFWYRQTMMQGLELLAYFRNRAPLDDSGMPKDRFSAEMPDATLATLKIQPSEPRDSAVYFCASGLGREQFFGPGTRLTVL.

As DNA, the CDR3 is TGCGCCAGCAGCCAGGATCGACTAGCGGGGGGCATTTCGAACACCGGGGAGCTGTTTTTT. This gives the protein CASSQDRLAGGISNTGELFF. The chain has TRBV4-3 and TRBJ2-2; 13 nucleotides line up with TRBD2. The V gene end was trimmed by 3 bases and the J gene end by 0 bases; junction bases not matched to a gene: 10. From germline, CDR1 is LGHNA and CDR2 YSLEER. This CDR3 region has 20 residues.

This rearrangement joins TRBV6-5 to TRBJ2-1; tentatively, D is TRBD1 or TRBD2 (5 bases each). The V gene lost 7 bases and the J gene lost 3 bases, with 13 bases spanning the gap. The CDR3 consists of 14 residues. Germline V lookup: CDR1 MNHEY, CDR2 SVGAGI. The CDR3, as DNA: TGTGCCAGCAAGGGGCCCGGGGACTACAATGAGCAGTTCTTC. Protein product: CASKGPGDYNEQFF.

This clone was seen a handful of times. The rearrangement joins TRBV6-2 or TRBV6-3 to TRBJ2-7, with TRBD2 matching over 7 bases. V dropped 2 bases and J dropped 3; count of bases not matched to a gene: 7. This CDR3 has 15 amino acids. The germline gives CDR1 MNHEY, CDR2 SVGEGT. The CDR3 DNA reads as TGTGCCAGCAGTTACGGGCTAGCGGCATACTACGAGCAGTACTTC. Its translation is CASSYGLAAYYEQYF.